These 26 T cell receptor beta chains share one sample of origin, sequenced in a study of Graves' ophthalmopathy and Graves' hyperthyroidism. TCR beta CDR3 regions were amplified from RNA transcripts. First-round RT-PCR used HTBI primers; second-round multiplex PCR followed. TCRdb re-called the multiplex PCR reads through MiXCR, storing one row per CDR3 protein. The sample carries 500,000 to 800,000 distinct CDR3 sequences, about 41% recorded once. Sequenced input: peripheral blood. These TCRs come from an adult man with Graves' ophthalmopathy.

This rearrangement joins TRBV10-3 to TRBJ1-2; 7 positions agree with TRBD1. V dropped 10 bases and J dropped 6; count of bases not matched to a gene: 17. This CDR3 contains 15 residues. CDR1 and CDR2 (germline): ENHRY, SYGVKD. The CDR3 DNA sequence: TGTGCCAGCCTGACAGGGAGCGCCCCCATGGATGGCTACACCTTC. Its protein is CASLTGSAPMDGYTF.

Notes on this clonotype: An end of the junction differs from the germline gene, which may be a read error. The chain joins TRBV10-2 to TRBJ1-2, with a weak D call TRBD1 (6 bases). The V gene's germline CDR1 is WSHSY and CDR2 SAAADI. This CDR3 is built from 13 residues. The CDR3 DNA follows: TGTGCCACCCGGGGGGACCGGGACATTAAGGACACCTTC. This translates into CATRGDRDIKDTF.

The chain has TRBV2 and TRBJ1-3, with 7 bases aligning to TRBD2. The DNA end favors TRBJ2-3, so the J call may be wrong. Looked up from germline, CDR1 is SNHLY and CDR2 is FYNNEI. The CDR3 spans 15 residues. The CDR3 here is CASKAASGFTDTQYF. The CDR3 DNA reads TGTGCCAGCAAGGCGGCTAGCGGATTCACAGATACGCAGTATTTT.

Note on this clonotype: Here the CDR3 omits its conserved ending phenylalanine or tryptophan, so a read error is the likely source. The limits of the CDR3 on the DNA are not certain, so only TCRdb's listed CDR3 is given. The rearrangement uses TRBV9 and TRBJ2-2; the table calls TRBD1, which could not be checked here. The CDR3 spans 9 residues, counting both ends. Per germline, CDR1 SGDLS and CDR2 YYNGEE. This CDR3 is CASSPGGGQ.

The CDR3 here is CSARRGLTSVQETQYF. The DNA of the CDR3 is TGCAGCGCCCGCAGGGGCCTGACTAGTGTCCAAGAGACCCAGTACTTC. The chain has TRBV29-1 and TRBJ2-5; D may match TRBD1 or TRBD2 (6 bases each). This CDR3 comprises 16 residues. Germline V gene data show CDR1 as SQVTM and CDR2 as ANQGSEA. V was trimmed by 7 bases and J by 1 base, leaving 22 bases between them.

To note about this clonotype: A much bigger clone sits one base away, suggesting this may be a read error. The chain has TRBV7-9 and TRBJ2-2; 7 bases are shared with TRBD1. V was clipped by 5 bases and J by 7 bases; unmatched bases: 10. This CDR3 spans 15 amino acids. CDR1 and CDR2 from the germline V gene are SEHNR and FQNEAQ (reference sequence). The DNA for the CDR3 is TGTGCCAGCAGCATTAGCGAGGGGGCCGTCGGGGAGCTGTTTTTT. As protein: CASSISEGAVGELFF.

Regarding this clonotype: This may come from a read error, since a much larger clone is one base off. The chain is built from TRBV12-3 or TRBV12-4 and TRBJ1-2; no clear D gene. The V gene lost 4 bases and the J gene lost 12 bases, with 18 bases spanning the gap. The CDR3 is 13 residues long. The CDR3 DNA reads TGTGCCAGCAGTTCTCGGTGGCAGAGGGTTGACACCTTC. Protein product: CASSSRWQRVDTF.

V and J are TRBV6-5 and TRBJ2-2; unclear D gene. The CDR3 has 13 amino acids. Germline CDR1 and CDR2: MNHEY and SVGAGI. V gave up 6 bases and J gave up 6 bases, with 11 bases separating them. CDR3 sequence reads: CASRHYTSGELFF. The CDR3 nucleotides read TGTGCCAGCAGGCACTACACCTCCGGGGAGCTGTTTTTT.

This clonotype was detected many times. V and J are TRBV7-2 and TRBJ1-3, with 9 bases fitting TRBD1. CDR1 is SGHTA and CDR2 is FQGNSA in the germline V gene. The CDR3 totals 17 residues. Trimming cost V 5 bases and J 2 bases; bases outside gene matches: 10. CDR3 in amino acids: CASSTRTGTGTGNTIYF. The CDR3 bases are TGTGCCAGCAGCACCCGTACCGGGACAGGGACTGGAAACACCATATATTTT.

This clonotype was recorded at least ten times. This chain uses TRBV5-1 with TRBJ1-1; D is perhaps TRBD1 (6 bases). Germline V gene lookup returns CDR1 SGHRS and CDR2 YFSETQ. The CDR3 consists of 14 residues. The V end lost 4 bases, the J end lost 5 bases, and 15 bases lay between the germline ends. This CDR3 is CASSLGALLTEAFF. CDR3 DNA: TGCGCCAGCAGCCTGGGGGCCCTTTTGACTGAAGCTTTCTTT.

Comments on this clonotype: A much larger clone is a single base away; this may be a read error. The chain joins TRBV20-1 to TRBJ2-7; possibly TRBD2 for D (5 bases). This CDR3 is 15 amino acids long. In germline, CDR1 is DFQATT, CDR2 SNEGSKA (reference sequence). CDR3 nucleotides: TGCAGTGCGCAGCGTCCGGGATCATCCGCCTACGAGCAGCACTTC. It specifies CSAQRPGSSAYEQHF.

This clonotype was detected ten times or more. The CDR3 DNA sequence: TGCAGCGCGAGACACAGGGGAGGAACTGAAGCTTTCTTT. Its translation is CSARHRGGTEAFF. V is TRBV29-1 and J is TRBJ1-1; TRBD1 matches at 7 bases. Unmatched junction bases numbered 10, after V lost 7 bases and J lost 5 bases. The length of the CDR3 is 13 residues. The V gene's germline CDR1 is SQVTM and CDR2 ANQGSEA.

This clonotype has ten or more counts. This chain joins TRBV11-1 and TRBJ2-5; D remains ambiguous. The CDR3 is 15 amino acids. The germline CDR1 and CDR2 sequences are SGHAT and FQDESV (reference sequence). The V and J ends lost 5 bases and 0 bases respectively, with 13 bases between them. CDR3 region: CASSLRTEYQETQYF. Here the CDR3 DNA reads TGTGCCAGCAGCCTCCGGACCGAGTACCAAGAGACCCAGTACTTC.

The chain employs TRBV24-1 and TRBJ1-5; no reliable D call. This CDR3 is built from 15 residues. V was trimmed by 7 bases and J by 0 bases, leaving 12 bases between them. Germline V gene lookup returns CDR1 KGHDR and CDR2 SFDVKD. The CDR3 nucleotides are TGTGCCACCAGCTGCTGGGTAGTTAGCAATCAGCCCCAGCATTTT. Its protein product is CATSCWVVSNQPQHF.

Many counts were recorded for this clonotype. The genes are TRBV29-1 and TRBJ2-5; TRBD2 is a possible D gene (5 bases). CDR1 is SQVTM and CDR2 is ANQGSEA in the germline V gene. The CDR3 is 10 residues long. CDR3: CGGLVETQYF. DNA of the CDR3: TGCGGAGGACTCGTAGAGACCCAGTACTTC.

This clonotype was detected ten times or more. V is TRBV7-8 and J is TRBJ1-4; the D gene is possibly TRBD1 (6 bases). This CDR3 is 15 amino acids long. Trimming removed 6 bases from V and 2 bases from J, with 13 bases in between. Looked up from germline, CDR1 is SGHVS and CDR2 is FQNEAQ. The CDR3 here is CASRIRGGTNEKLFF. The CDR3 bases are TGTGCCAGCAGAATCAGGGGAGGTACTAATGAAAAACTGTTTTTT.

CDR3 region: CASSILRGPASGNTIYF. DNA of the CDR3: TGTGCCAGCAGTATACTCAGGGGACCGGCCTCTGGAAACACCATATATTTT. The chain employs TRBV6-2 or TRBV6-3 and TRBJ1-3; possibly TRBD1 for D (6 bases). Trimming took 5 bases from V and 0 from J, leaving 17 bases between them. This CDR3 has 17 amino acids. From germline, CDR1 is MNHEY and CDR2 SVGEGT.

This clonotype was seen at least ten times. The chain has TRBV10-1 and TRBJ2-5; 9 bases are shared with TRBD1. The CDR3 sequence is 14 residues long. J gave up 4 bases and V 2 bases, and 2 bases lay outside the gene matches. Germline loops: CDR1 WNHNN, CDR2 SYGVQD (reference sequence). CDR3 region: CASSEEDRGETQYF. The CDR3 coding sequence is TGCGCCAGCAGTGAGGAGGACAGGGGAGAGACCCAGTACTTC.

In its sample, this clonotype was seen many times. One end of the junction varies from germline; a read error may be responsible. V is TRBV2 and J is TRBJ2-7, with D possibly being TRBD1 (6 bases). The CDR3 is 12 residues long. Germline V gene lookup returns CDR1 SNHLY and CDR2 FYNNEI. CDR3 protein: CTRNTQGYEQYF. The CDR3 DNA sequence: TGTACCAGAAACACTCAGGGGTACGAGCAGTACTTC.

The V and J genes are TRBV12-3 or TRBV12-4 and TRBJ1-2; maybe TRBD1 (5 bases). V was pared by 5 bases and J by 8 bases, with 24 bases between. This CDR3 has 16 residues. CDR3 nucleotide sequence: TGTGCCAGCAGTGAAGTTTCAGGGAGCCTCGGGGGAGGCTACACCTTC. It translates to CASSEVSGSLGGGYTF.

CDR3 sequence: CAWSVQGAQPQHF. The CDR3 DNA follows: TGTGCCTGGAGTGTGCAGGGGGCTCAGCCCCAGCATTTT. The chain combines TRBV19 with TRBJ1-5; 8 bases are shared with TRBD1. There are 13 residues in the CDR3. Trimming cost V 11 bases and J 6 bases; bases outside gene matches: 9. CDR1 and CDR2 from the germline V gene are LNHDA and SQIVND (reference sequence).

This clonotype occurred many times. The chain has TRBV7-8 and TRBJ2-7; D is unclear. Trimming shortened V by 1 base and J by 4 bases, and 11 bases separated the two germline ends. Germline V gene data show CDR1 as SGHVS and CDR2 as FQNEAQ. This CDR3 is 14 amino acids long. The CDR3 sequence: CASSLVLGDYEQYF. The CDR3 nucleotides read TGTGCCAGCAGCTTAGTACTCGGTGATTACGAGCAGTACTTC. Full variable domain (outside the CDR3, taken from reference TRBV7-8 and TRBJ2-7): GAGVSQSPRYKVAKRGQDVALRCDPISGHVSLFWYQQALGQGPEFLTYFQNEAQLDKSGLPSDRFFAERPEGSVSTLKIQRTQQEDSAVYLCASSLVLGDYEQYFGPGTRLTVT.

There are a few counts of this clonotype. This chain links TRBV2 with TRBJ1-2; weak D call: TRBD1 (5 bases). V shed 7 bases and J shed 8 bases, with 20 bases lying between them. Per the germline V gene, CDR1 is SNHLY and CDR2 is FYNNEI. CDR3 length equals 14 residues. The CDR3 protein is CASTRQPSTAGYTF. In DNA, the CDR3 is TGTGCCAGCACCAGACAGCCATCCACCGCCGGCTACACCTTC.

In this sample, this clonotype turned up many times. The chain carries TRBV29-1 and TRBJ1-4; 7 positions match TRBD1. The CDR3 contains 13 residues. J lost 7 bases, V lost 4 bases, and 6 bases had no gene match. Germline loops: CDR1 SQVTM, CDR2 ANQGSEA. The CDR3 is CSVAGQVPEKLFF. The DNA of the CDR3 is TGCAGCGTTGCCGGACAGGTACCTGAAAAACTGTTTTTT.

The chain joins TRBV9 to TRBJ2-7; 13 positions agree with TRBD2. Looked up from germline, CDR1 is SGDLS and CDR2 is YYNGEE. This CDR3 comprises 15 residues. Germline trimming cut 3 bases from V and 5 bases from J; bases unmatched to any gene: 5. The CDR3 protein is CASSATGLAGHEQYF. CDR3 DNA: TGTGCCAGCAGCGCCACGGGACTAGCGGGACACGAGCAGTACTTC.

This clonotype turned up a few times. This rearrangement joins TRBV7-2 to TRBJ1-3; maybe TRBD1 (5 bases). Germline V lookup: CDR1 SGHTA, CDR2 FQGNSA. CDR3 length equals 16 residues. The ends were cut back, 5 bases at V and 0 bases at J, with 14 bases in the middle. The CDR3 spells CASSIGTADSGNTIYF. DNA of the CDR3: TGTGCCAGCAGCATCGGGACGGCCGACTCTGGAAACACCATATATTTT.